This TCR beta chain derives from a study of T cell changes during pregnancy in multiple sclerosis. Sequenced by immunoSEQ multiplex PCR; TCRdb stores in-frame clones only, minus some. The data contain fewer than 65,000 clones, around 92% of them singletons. This CDR3 spans 15 amino acids. With 2 bases clipped from V and 8 bases from J, the junction kept 10 bases outside the gene matches. The germline CDR1 and CDR2 sequences are GTSNPN and SVGIG (reference sequence). The input for sequencing was peripheral blood, taken after pregnancy. The sequence derives from a female donor in good health, enrolled as a control in a pregnancy study. The chain is built from TRBV30 and TRBJ2-1; 9 bases are a match to TRBD2. The CDR3 DNA reads as TGTGCCTGGAGTTCCCAGCGGGGGGCCGTCGATGAGCAGTTCTTC. Translating gives CAWSSQRGAVDEQFF.